The rows below give T cell receptor beta chains drawn from one sample of a study of CD8+ T cells in alopecia areata. Produced via immunoSEQ multiplex PCR; TCRdb's table is partial and in-frame only. The repertoire holds 150,000 or so clones, with 87% as singletons. The sample in question was CD8+ T cells sorted from blood, obtained at week 0. The receptors originated from a human donor with alopecia areata. Both conserved end residues are part of each CDR3. The D gene is left open where the match is weak. A clone size is listed for some rows: how often the clone was seen (once, few, many), or a class if it is expanded.

V,J,size,D,CDR3,DNA
TRBV7-9,TRBJ1-5,NA,NA,CASSLVDTTQPQHF,TGTGCCAGCAGCTTAGTGGACACGACTCAGCCCCAGCATTTT
TRBV5-4,TRBJ2-3,NA,NA,CASSLVADTQYF,TGTGCCAGCAGCTTGGTCGCAGATACGCAGTATTTT
TRBV5-1,TRBJ2-1,NA,NA,CASSLEPDYNEQFF,TGCGCCAGCAGCTTGGAACCAGACTACAATGAGCAGTTCTTC
TRBV4-1,TRBJ2-3,NA,TRBD1,CASSPTTGALTDTQYF,TGCGCCAGCAGCCCGACGACAGGGGCTTTGACAGATACGCAGTATTTT
TRBV18,TRBJ2-1,NA,TRBD2,CASSPPSGASYNEQFF,TGTGCCAGCTCACCTCCTAGCGGGGCTTCCTACAATGAGCAGTTCTTC
TRBV5-4,TRBJ1-1,NA,NA,CASAITSDLTEAFF,TGTGCCAGCGCTATAACGTCAGATCTCACTGAAGCTTTCTTT
TRBV30,TRBJ2-1,NA,NA,CAWEQAYSYNEQFF,TGTGCCTGGGAACAGGCCTACTCCTACAATGAGCAGTTCTTC
TRBV29-1,TRBJ2-1,once,NA,CSVRQGGEQFF,TGCAGCGTTAGACAGGGAGGAGAGCAGTTCTTC
TRBV6-6,TRBJ2-1,NA,NA,CASTGIQNEQFF,TGTGCCAGCACGGGAATTCAGAATGAGCAGTTCTTC
TRBV7-2,TRBJ2-7,NA,NA,CASSFGADEQYF,TGTGCCAGCAGCTTCGGGGCCGACGAGCAGTACTTC
TRBV19,TRBJ2-7,NA,NA,CASSIGGSSYEQYF,TGTGCCAGTAGTATAGGGGGGTCCTCCTACGAGCAGTACTTC
TRBV19,TRBJ2-1,NA,TRBD2,CASSPSGSSYNEQFF,TGTGCCAGTAGTCCTAGCGGGAGCTCCTACAATGAGCAGTTCTTC
TRBV5-1,TRBJ2-7,few,NA,CASSLEADPYEQYF,TGCGCCAGCAGCTTGGAAGCAGACCCCTACGAGCAGTACTTC
TRBV7-9,TRBJ2-1,NA,NA,CASSPGGSEFF,TGTGCCAGCAGCCCGGGGGGCTCTGAGTTCTTC
TRBV14,TRBJ2-1,NA,TRBD2,CASSLGLAGDNEQFF,TGTGCCAGCAGCCTCGGGCTAGCGGGGGACAATGAGCAGTTCTTC
TRBV14,TRBJ1-2,once,NA,CASSQPALPDGYTF,TGTGCCAGCAGCCAACCGGCCCTGCCAGATGGCTACACCTTC
TRBV27,TRBJ2-7,NA,TRBD1,CASSSQVGQGDEQYF,TGTGCCAGCAGTTCCCAGGTTGGACAGGGGGACGAGCAGTACTTC
TRBV6-1,TRBJ1-5,once,TRBD1,CASSEKGQGYSGNQPQHF,TGTGCCAGCAGTGAAAAGGGACAGGGGTATAGCGGCAATCAGCCCCAGCATTTT